This paragraph reports one T cell receptor beta chain. Its antigen remains undetermined. No much larger clone is present one base from it, and per-base qualities are unavailable. In the ViraFEST assay, PBMC were stimulated with viral peptide pools, and antigen-specific CD4+ T cell clonotypes were then identified by expansion using TCR sequencing. After approximately eleven days of culture, CD4+ T cells were isolated with the EasySep CD4+ T cell isolation kit. The absence of prior SARS-CoV-2 infection in healthy vaccine recipients was confirmed by negative nucleocapsid antibodies before and after vaccination. Some 2 million PBMC per well were cultured in IMDM with about 5.1% human AB serum, about 9.4 IU/ml IL-2 and gentamicin, plus 10 ug/ml peptides. On days 3 and 7, half of the culture medium was replaced with fresh IL-2-containing medium. Each peptide stimulation condition was cultured in triplicate wells unless otherwise noted. PBMC were separated from whole blood using Ficoll-Paque Plus gradient centrifugation and were then either cryopreserved at -140C or used fresh. The spike proteins of SARS-CoV-2 and of the common cold coronaviruses HCoV-NL63, HCoV-OC43 and HCoV-229E were spanned by overlapping peptide pools. The QIAamp micro DNA kit was used to extract genomic DNA from the cultured CD4+ T cells.

This sample was taken from a study of vaccination effects on CD4 cells after COVID-19 (dated 2022 in TCRdb). Some background on the complete study: Each participant received two doses of an mRNA SARS-CoV-2 vaccine, either BNT162b2 or mRNA-1273. The full study included some 10 COVID-19 convalescent patients and a few SARS-CoV-2-naive healthy vaccine recipients. The Oncomine TCR Beta short-read assay on an Illumina iSeq 100 was used to sequence cultures from other donors in the study. The study compared SARS-CoV-2 spike-specific CD4+ TCR repertoires before and after mRNA vaccination in COVID-19 convalescent patients and infection-naive vaccine recipients. General study outcomes and caveats: Clones induced by infection and clones induced by vaccination both contracted markedly at late timepoints after vaccination, which fits with T cell responses waning over time. The study was limited by a small number of convalescent patients and lacked early post-infection timepoints. In healthy vaccine recipients, vaccine-induced clones were almost all SARS-CoV-2 mono-reactive, with only 1 of 255 being cross-reactive with common cold coronaviruses.

The CDR3 has 15 amino acids, counting the end cysteine and phenylalanine. This entry keeps only the CDR3 DNA: 45 bases, framed from base 1. V was cut back by 2 bases and J by 3 bases, leaving a gap of 10 bases between them. The germline V gene encodes CDR1 KGHDR and CDR2 SFDVKD. Libraries were built with the immunoSEQ multiplex PCR assay. TCR beta CDR3 sequencing was performed on DNA from the cultured, isolated CD4+ T cells. The original methods were these. Non-productive TCR sequences were removed, reads were trimmed to the CDR3 region, and CDR3s of at least 7 amino acids were retained. Antigen-specific clonotypes were identified using the MANAFEST web app by comparison of expansion in peptide wells against reference cultures. To count as positive, a clone had to show expansion at FDR<0.05 compared with the reference and with all other wells, an odds ratio above 5, and a frequency above 0.1% in two replicate wells. A clonotype was called cross-reactive if it was significantly expanded both in SARS-CoV-2 spike wells and in at least one common cold coronavirus spike condition. Using the stringdist R package, CDR3 similarity was measured by Levenshtein distance, and unrooted trees were constructed with ape in R 3.6.1. The immuneACCESS repertoire file appears here via TCRdb, limited to in-frame rearrangements. These files lack a portion of the clones; in checked studies, under half of the deficit traces to unresolved V genes, and the cause of the others is not known. Clone size and V and J calls were adopted from that table, with D and trimming inferred from the DNA. For this sample there are around 68,000 clones; about 80% appear just once. Over 9% of the sample is held by the ten biggest clonotypes.

The V and J genes are TRBV24-1 and TRBJ1-3; the D gene lacks a confident call. This specimen was CD4+ T cells from PBMCs cultured with SARS-CoV-2 spike peptides, taken before COVID-19 vaccination. The sample's cell subset or site label, decoded: SARS-CoV-2 spike overlapping peptide pool stimulation. The receptor was derived from a human donor who received a COVID-19 vaccine. The CDR3 reads as follows: CATSDSRSSGNTIYF. The nucleotide sequence reads TGTGCCACCAGTGATTCCCGCAGCAGTGGAAACACCATATATTTT.